The clone carrying this T cell receptor beta chain was seen repeatedly, ten times or more. Its antigen is unidentified. The CDR3 has 14 residues. Between the trimmed V and J ends, which lost 3 bases and 4 bases, there was a span of 9 bases. Whole-study results and caveats: Whole repertoires were not studied in the larger cohort, only one V-J beta rearrangement.

Full-length variable regions came from constant-region reverse primers plus semi-nested Nested Universal Primer A PCR. TCRdb re-called the 5' RACE reads through MiXCR, storing one row per CDR3 protein. The table lists over 40,000 distinct CDR3 sequences, approximately 31% of them singletons. Sequencing was performed on tumor-infiltrating memory CD4+ T cells sorted from the breast tumor. Indicated subset: memory CD4+ T cells, CD4+CD45RO+CD25-. V and J are TRBV12-3 or TRBV12-4 and TRBJ2-2; no clear D gene. The receptor was isolated from a female donor with breast cancer. The CDR3 region has the DNA TGTGCCAGCAGTTTTGGGGTGACCACCGGGGAGCTGTTTTTT. Its protein product is CASSFGVTTGELFF.